This TCR beta chain appears in the sequencing data of a study of T cells in Graves' hyperthyroidism and ophthalmopathy. Notes on the study in general: The model made its ophthalmopathy prediction, and onset followed a median roughly six months later.

TCR beta CDR3 regions were amplified from RNA. First-round RT-PCR targeting the TCR CDR3 was performed with the HTBI primer set. MiXCR, run by TCRdb on the multiplex PCR reads, gives a single entry per CDR3 protein. In the table there are roughly 640,000 distinct CDR3 sequences, approximately 15% of which are singletons. Germline CDR1 is GTSNPN and CDR2 is SVGIG (reference sequence). This CDR3 is 14 amino acids long. V was clipped by 4 bases and J by 4 bases; unmatched bases: 9. This clonotype was observed at least ten times. The antigen is not known. The receptor's source is a middle-aged woman with Graves' ophthalmopathy. This sequence joins TRBV30 and TRBJ1-2; 7 nucleotides align to TRBD1. The sequenced sample consisted of blood. DNA for the CDR3: TGTGCCTGGACCGAATCCGGGACAGTCTATGGCTACACCTTC. Translation: CAWTESGTVYGYTF.